The next 13 T cell receptor beta chains were all read from a single sample in a study of cytomegalovirus exposure and HLA in healthy donors. PCR employed 60 Vbeta and 13 Jbeta primers. Sequencing was performed with immunoSEQ multiplex PCR; in TCRdb, only in-frame clones are kept and a portion is missing. The table has some 140,000 clones, less than 80% seen once. The sequenced material came from PBMCs. All receptors come from a woman aged 45-60 years in good health and CMV-seropositive.

This rearrangement joins TRBV30 to TRBJ2-2, with 11 bases aligning to TRBD2. V was clipped by 3 bases and J by 4 bases; unmatched bases: 7. This CDR3 contains 16 residues. Germline V lookup: CDR1 GTSNPN, CDR2 SVGIG (reference sequence). The chain's CDR3 is CAWSRGLAGGTGELFF. The CDR3 DNA follows: TGTGCCTGGAGCCGAGGGCTAGCGGGGGGCACCGGGGAGCTGTTTTTT.

The V call is TRBV2, the J call TRBJ2-7; weak D call: TRBD2 (6 bases). Germline CDR1 reads SNHLY; CDR2 reads FYNNEI. The CDR3 sequence is 12 residues long. V was clipped by 4 bases and J by 4 bases, with 8 bases between them. The CDR3 coding sequence is TGTGCCAGCAGTGTCGGGGGATACGAGCAGTACTTC. Translating gives CASSVGGYEQYF.

The sample holds one count of this clone. V and J are TRBV28 and TRBJ2-7, with a possible D match to TRBD1 (6 bases). The CDR3 sequence is 14 residues long. V was clipped by 6 bases and J by 1 base, with 13 bases between them. The V gene's germline CDR1 is MDHEN and CDR2 SYDVKM. The DNA for the CDR3 is TGTGCCAGCAGCCCAATCGGACAGTCCTACGAGCAGTACTTC. Translated, it gives CASSPIGQSYEQYF.

The rearrangement uses TRBV30 and TRBJ1-1; D is ambiguous. Deletions cut 2 bases from V and 4 bases from J, with 14 bases between. The CDR3 consists of 14 residues. Germline V gene data show CDR1 as GTSNPN and CDR2 as SVGIG (reference sequence). The CDR3 DNA reads as TGTGCCTGGAGTCCGTCGGGGTATCCCACTGAAGCTTTCTTT. It translates to CAWSPSGYPTEAFF.

This sequence joins TRBV27 and TRBJ2-7; tentative D call: TRBD1 (6 bases). The V end was cut by 2 bases, the J end by 5 bases, with 16 bases between. The CDR3 consists of 15 residues. The germline V gene encodes CDR1 MNHEY and CDR2 SMNVEV (reference sequence). The CDR3 sequence is CASSLLAPWDNEQYF. The CDR3 nucleotides read TGTGCCAGCAGTTTACTGGCACCGTGGGACAACGAGCAGTACTTC.

The chain's CDR3 is CASSAATIMAAGELFF. The CDR3 DNA reads as TGTGCCAGCAGCGCCGCGACTATCATGGCGGCCGGGGAGCTGTTTTTT. The rearrangement uses TRBV7-9 and TRBJ2-2; TRBD2 might be the D (5 bases). Trimming cost V 5 bases and J 6 bases, with 19 bases left between them. The length of the CDR3 is 16 residues. Germline loops: CDR1 SEHNR, CDR2 FQNEAQ (reference sequence).

V and J are TRBV28 and TRBJ1-6, with D possibly TRBD1 on 5 matching bases. This CDR3 spans 14 amino acids. The germline V and J ends were trimmed by 3 bases and 10 bases, with 13 bases remaining between them. In germline, CDR1 is MDHEN, CDR2 SYDVKM. The CDR3 nucleotides read TGTGCCAGCAGTTTGGCGGCAGGGAGGTCACCCCTCCACTTT. This encodes CASSLAAGRSPLHF.

V gene TRBV18 combines with J gene TRBJ1-5; D not resolved. The CDR3 sequence is 17 residues long. From germline, CDR1 is KGHSH and CDR2 LQKENI. V lost 4 bases and J 4 bases, leaving 20 bases between the germline ends. The CDR3 coding sequence is TGTGCCAGCTCACGAGAGGCCCGAACGGCTTATAATCAGCCCCAGCATTTT. Translating gives CASSREARTAYNQPQHF.

The chain carries TRBV6-1 and TRBJ2-7, with 9 bases identical to TRBD1. V shed 0 bases, J shed 3 bases, and the junction held 6 bases outside the gene matches. CDR1 and CDR2 (germline): MNHNS, SASEGT. The CDR3 spans 16 residues. CDR3 region: CASSEALGQGIYEQYF. CDR3 bases: TGTGCCAGCAGTGAAGCTTTGGGACAGGGTATCTACGAGCAGTACTTC.

The V gene is TRBV6-5, the J gene TRBJ1-4; D perhaps matches TRBD1 (6 bases). CDR1 and CDR2 from the germline V gene are MNHEY and SVGAGI. This CDR3 is built from 15 residues. The ends were cut back, 4 bases at V and 3 bases at J, with 12 bases in the middle. The CDR3 DNA is TGTGCCAGCAGTTCGACCGGGACATCTAATGAAAAACTGTTTTTT. Protein sequence: CASSSTGTSNEKLFF.

CDR3 nucleotide sequence: TGTGCCAGCAGCCCTTACCCTACAGGGGGCGCGGGCACAGATACGCAGTATTTT. Translated, it gives CASSPYPTGGAGTDTQYF. This sequence joins TRBV7-3 and TRBJ2-3; 9 bases align to TRBD1. Germline loops: CDR1 SGHTA, CDR2 FQGTGA. V trimming: 5 bases; J trimming: 1 base; junction bases outside the gene matches: 13. This CDR3 region has 18 residues. Based on the CDR3 plus reference TRBV7-3 and TRBJ2-3, the full variable domain is GAGVSQTPSNKVTEKGKYVELRCDPISGHTALYWYRQSLGQGPEFLIYFQGTGAADDSGLPNDRFFAVRPEGSVSTLKIQRTERGDSAVYLCASSPYPTGGAGTDTQYFGPGTRLTVL.

The chain is built from TRBV5-5 and TRBJ1-2, with 7 bases fitting TRBD1. The germline CDR1 and CDR2 sequences are SGHKS and YYEKEE (reference sequence). V dropped 0 bases and J dropped 7; count of bases not matched to a gene: 15. This CDR3 contains 17 residues. CDR3 DNA sequence: TGTGCCAGCAGCTTGGGTTTCAGGGGGGAAATGGAAGGTGGCTACACCTTC. Translation: CASSLGFRGEMEGGYTF.

The rearrangement uses TRBV11-2 and TRBJ2-3; 9 bases agree with TRBD2. J gave up 1 base and V 5 bases, and 4 bases lay outside the gene matches. The CDR3 loop spans 15 amino acids. CDR1 is SGHAT and CDR2 is FQNNGV in the germline V gene. In DNA, the CDR3 is TGTGCCAGCAGCCCTTGGACTAGCGGCACAGATACGCAGTATTTT. As protein: CASSPWTSGTDTQYF.